The following is a T cell receptor (beta chain) sequence with its context. The antigen this receptor binds is unknown. Per-base qualities were not stored, and no clone one base away is much larger. CD8 naive samples were CD45RO-negative cells positively selected for CCR7, giving a CD45RA+CCR7+ population that excluded TemRA cells. Healthy HIV-negative adults with no recently reported acute infections or vaccinations were included as donors. Every donor was a Caucasian adult living in Nashville, Tennessee, USA. Blood was collected by leukapheresis, and PBMCs were isolated by Ficoll-Histopaque density gradient centrifugation and then cryopreserved in liquid nitrogen vapor phase. Analytical flow cytometry was used to check the purity and quantity of every magnetically sorted T cell population. Genomic DNA was isolated from every sorted fraction and measured by UV absorbance on a Nanodrop 2000c. CDR3 length: 14 amino acids, cysteine to phenylalanine. This entry keeps only the CDR3 DNA: 42 bases, framed from base 1. V drops 5 bases and J drops 3 bases, leaving 11 bases in between. CDR1 and CDR2 are drawn from the germline V gene (reference sequence): MNHNY, SVGAGI.

Using the deep immunoSEQ assay, TCR CDR3 regions were amplified from genomic DNA by multiplex PCR. Extracted genomic DNA from each cell subset was spread evenly across all wells of several immunoSEQ 96-well plates, with each plate serving as a replicate. Each replicate PCR for sorted subsets received roughly 0.2 ug genomic DNA, equal to tens of thousands of T cell genomes. The purified libraries were quantified using a Qubit 3.0 fluorometer, sized with a Bioanalyzer 2100, and then quantified again using the KAPA Library Quantification kit. Every immunoSEQ 96-well plate was sequenced on a dedicated single-read 150-cycle Illumina NextSeq 550 flow cell. Per the source publication's procedure: The immunoSEQ output contained only junctional sequences without quality scores, so filtering could not match that applied to full-length reads. Sequences were annotated with PyIR, a Python wrapper for IgBLAST v1.9, and V/J genes and CDR3 were assigned using IMGT germline references. Reads were filtered out if the reads had weak V/J assignments (E-value above 1e-6), no CDR3, stop codons, out-of-frame junctions, or ambiguous translated residues. V3J clonotypes were defined by identical inferred V gene, J gene, and CDR3 amino acid sequence. Percentage overlap between repertoires was computed as shared unique clonotypes divided by the size of the smaller repertoire. Richness of each repertoire was evaluated using RTK rarefaction, the Chao1 estimator, and Recon v2.1 estimates of unobserved clonotypes. Generation probabilities were computed with OLGA for all TCRbeta clonotypes obtained by the gDNA method from a handful of donors. Entries here come from immuneACCESS through TCRdb and include only in-frame sequences with V and J called. Some clones fail to appear in such tables; in the studies checked, an unresolved V gene covers under half of the shortfall, and the cause of the remainder is unknown. The V and J calls and clone size were taken over from that table, and D and trimming were inferred from the DNA. The sample table lists approximately 590,000 clones, less than 97% of them with a count of one. Together, the top ten hold roughly 0.1% of the sample.

These data belong to a study of shared clonotypes between healthy human individuals (dated by TCRdb to 2020 to 2022). Study-level background: The cohort included a few men and a couple of women between 18 and 49 years of age. Blood TCR repertoires of roughly five healthy adults were deeply sequenced to estimate repertoire size and the extent of clonotype sharing between individuals. Libraries were prepared and TCR repertoires were sequenced by different laboratories using diverse techniques, in order to increase sequencing depth and limit assay-specific biases. For each donor, CD4 naive and CD4 memory were each given three plates, CD8 naive was given two plates, and CD8 memory was given one plate. Leukapheresis yielded between about 0.8 and 9.5 billion PBMCs per donor.

Study-level results and caveats: The genetic and exposure-history diversity represented was limited by the small number of donors. Pairwise subsampling led to the expectation that sequencing depth would affect the degree of clonotype sharing among donors. Naive subsets generally had larger estimated clonotype richness than memory subsets did. Even with the large sequencing depth, rarefaction of the sorted-subset datasets indicated that sequencing was incomplete. Higher generation probabilities were observed for clonotypes shared by all four sorted-subset donors than for non-shared clonotypes. Sampling was restricted to blood, and TCR repertoires in tissues likely differ from the TCR repertoires found in blood. Around 5% of naive CD4, more than 3% of naive CD8, around 2.3% of memory CD4, and roughly 0.4% of memory CD8 clonotypes were shared across a few donors.

The receptor chain draws on TRBV6-6 and TRBJ1-5, with the D segment identity uncertain. The specimen was naive CD8+ T cells sorted from blood. According to the study, the label for this sample's cell subset or site signals: CD45RA+CCR7+. The clonotype comes from a woman aged 30 to 39 in good health. For the CDR3, the sequence is CASSPGGINQPQHF. The DNA sequence reads TGTGCCAGCAGTCCAGGTGGGATCAATCAGCCCCAGCATTTT.